Sequencing of this TCR beta chain was carried out in a study of human T cells and chemical hapten exposure. TCRdb used MiXCR to reprocess the RACE reads, holding one entry per CDR3 protein. The sample includes 89,000 or so distinct CDR3 sequences, about 8.5% of them seen just once. Germline CDR1 reads ENHRY; CDR2 reads SYGVKD. The CDR3 spans 16 residues. Trimming took 6 bases from V and 6 from J; bases not matched to a gene: 7. This clonotype has a count of ten or more. Sample time point: pre-sensitization, week 0. Treatment here: therapeutic diphenylcyclopropenone sensitization with weekly scalp DPC. The sequences come from whole blood, collected in connection with sensitization to the hapten diphenylcyclopropenone (DPC). This clonotype was obtained from a man aged 35 to 55 with alopecia areata. Some clones in this sample may be carry-over from other donors' samples. The J gene is TRBJ2-3, the V gene TRBV10-3, with TRBD2 identical over 15 bases. Here the CDR3 reads CAIRGPGTSGRDTQYF. CDR3 DNA sequence: TGTGCCATCAGAGGACCCGGGACTAGCGGGAGGGATACGCAGTATTTT.